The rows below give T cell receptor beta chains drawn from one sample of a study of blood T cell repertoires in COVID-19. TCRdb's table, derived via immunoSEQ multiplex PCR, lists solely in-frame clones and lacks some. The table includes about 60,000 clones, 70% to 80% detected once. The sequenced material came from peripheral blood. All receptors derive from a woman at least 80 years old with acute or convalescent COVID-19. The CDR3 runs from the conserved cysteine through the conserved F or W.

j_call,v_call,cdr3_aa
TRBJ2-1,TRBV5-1,CASSLAPQTSNEQFF
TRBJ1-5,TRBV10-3,CAISETVPGQGYQPQHF
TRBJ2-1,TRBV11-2,CASSSMIYNEQFF
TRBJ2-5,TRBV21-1,CASTTRPGVAGYQETQYF
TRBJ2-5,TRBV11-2,CASSQSAGGITKTQYF
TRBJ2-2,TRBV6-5,CASRQGTGELFF
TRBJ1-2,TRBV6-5,CASSKQGNYGYTF
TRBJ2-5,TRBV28,CASSWTGNQETQYF
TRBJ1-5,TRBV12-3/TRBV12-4,CASSKGTGVGHF
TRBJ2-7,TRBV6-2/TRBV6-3,CASRLQGFSYEQYF
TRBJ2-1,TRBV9,CASSRSGSPYNEQFF
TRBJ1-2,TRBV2,CASSGQPSNYGYTF
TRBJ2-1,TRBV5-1,CASSLLRDSRGEQFF
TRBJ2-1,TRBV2,CASRGTGAEQFF
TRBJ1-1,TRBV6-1,CASSPTGGYTEAFF
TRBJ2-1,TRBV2,CASSLTSGPNEQFF
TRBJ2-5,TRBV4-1,CASSDRDRGPGTQYF
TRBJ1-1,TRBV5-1,CASSWGQGATEAFF
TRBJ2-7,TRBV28,CASGRTSGAYEQYF
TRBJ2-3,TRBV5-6,CASILQGAGATQYF
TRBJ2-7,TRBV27,CASSRQGAHEQYF
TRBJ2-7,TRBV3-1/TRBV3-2,CASSRRDRAYEQYF
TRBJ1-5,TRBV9,CASSVVEDPGTGDGSNQPQHF
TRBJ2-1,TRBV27,CASRMTHSGRGYNEQFF
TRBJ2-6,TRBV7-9,CASSITESGANVLTF
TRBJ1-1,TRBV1,CTSSHRRPNTEAFF
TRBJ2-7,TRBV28,CASSSTGGRYEQYF
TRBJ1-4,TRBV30,CAVHREGNEKLFF
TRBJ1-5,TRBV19,CASSIRQGLNQPQHF
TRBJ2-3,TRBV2,CASSGGPGGTDTQYF
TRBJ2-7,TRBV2,CASRSPRGGGEQYF
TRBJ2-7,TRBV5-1,CASSDPQGVLGEQYF
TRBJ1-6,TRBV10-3,CAISKGDNSPLHF
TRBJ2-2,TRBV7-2,CASSPIARTSGSPGELFF
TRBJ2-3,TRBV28,CASSTIIAGEAADTQYF
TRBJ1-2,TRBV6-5,CASTRQGSNYGYTF
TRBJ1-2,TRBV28,CASSLGGGKQWYGYTF
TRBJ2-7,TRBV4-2,CASSQDQGGYEQYF
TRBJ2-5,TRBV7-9,CASSLRTGQETQYF
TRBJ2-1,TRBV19,CASNLAGAAQEQFF
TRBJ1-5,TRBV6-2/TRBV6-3,CASSLRFQPRTGTYQPQHF
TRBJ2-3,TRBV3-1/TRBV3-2,CASSQLAGADTQYF
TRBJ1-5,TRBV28,CASSFWDRDQPQHF
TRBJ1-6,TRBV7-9,CASSLSAGGNSPLHF
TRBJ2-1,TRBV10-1,CASSESTSGLNYNEQFF
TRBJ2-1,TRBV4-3,CASSQDGLADFSYNEQFF
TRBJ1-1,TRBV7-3,CASSLSPGNTEAFF
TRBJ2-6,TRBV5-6,CASTEYRSSGANVLTF
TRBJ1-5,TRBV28,CASSPPGQPQHF
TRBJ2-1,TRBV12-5,CASGPGLARTNEQFF
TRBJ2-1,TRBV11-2,CASSLDLWRPVQFF
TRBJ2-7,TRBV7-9,CASSSRDRNDEQYF
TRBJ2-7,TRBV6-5,CASSYLAALPYEQYF
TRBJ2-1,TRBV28,CASSLQRSYGDEQFF
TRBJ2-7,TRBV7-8,CASSLAREYEQYF
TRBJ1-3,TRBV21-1,CASSEIPDRGTGNTIYF
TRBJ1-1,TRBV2,CASSPEGQMNTEAFF
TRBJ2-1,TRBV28,CASSPTDRTPYNEQFF
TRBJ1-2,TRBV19,CASSSRYRENYGYTF
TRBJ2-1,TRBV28,CAISGGGLRNEQFF